The TCR beta chain under discussion was sequenced for a study of T cell responses to AZD1222 COVID-19 vaccine. A note on this clone: The antigen remains undetermined.

Whole-study findings and limits: Unmutated variant regions are reportedly the target of nearly half of TCRs that are spike-specific. Most donors were white British, females outnumbered males, and clonal diversity was possibly underestimated.

Per the germline V gene, CDR1 is SGDLS and CDR2 is YYNGEE. Trimming took 5 bases from V and 1 from J; bases not matched to a gene: 6. The CDR3 has 14 residues. Libraries were prepared by immunoSEQ multiplex PCR; TCRdb keeps only in-frame clonotypes and omits some of them. The sample has about 120,000 clones, 91% seen once. This chain uses TRBV9 with TRBJ2-7, with 7 bases lining up with TRBD2. The sequenced sample was peripheral blood, obtained on day 0 of AZD1222 vaccination. The receptor was derived from an adult in good health. The chain's CDR3 is CASSPAGPSYEQYF. In DNA form, the CDR3 reads TGTGCCAGCAGTCCAGCGGGGCCGTCCTACGAGCAGTACTTC.